Each of the 26 T cell receptor beta chains below was sequenced from the same sample in a study of identical twins. TCRdb reanalysed the 5' RACE reads using MiXCR and keeps one entry per CDR3 protein. The table has about 530,000 distinct CDR3 sequences, more than 20% seen once. This sample also appeared in a second study, on yellow fever vaccine responses in identical twins.

Sequencing was carried out using CD4+ T cells sorted from blood. Receptor source: a woman aged 18-29 years in good health.

This clonotype was observed a few times. The chain couples TRBV19 to TRBJ1-2, with D unclear. Germline CDR1 is LNHDA and CDR2 is SQIVND (reference sequence). CDR3 length equals 14 residues. The V end was cut by 0 bases, the J end by 1 base, with 6 bases between. CDR3 region: CASSIEASNYGYTF. Here the CDR3 DNA reads TGTGCCAGTAGTATAGAGGCCAGTAACTATGGCTACACCTTC.

V and J are TRBV12-3 or TRBV12-4 and TRBJ2-3, with D tentatively TRBD1 (5 bases). The CDR3 is 13 amino acids. Trimming took off 5 bases at V and 9 bases at J, with 15 bases between the two ends. DNA of the CDR3: TGTGCCAGCAGTCCTACAGGAGACGGCACGCAGTATTTT. Its translation is CASSPTGDGTQYF.

This clonotype turned up a few times. V and J are TRBV24-1 and TRBJ2-1, with TRBD2 as a possible D gene (6 bases). Germline V gene lookup returns CDR1 KGHDR and CDR2 SFDVKD. Trimming pared 3 bases from V and 9 bases from J, leaving 14 bases between. The CDR3 totals 14 residues. The CDR3 DNA is TGTGCCACCAGTGATGGGGGACGGAGGGGTGAGCAGTTCTTC. Translation gives CATSDGGRRGEQFF.

CDR3 in amino acids: CASSLIGRVNEQFF. CDR3 nucleotide sequence: TGTGCCAGCAGCCTAATAGGTAGGGTCAATGAGCAGTTCTTC. V and J are TRBV28 and TRBJ2-1; D not certain. With 6 bases removed from V and 6 bases from J, the gap between germline ends came to 15 bases. This CDR3 is built from 14 residues. CDR1 MDHEN and CDR2 SYDVKM come from the germline V gene.

The CDR3 DNA follows: TGCAGCGTTGAGTTTCGTGGGAGCACAGATACGCAGTATTTT. Protein: CSVEFRGSTDTQYF. The V call is TRBV29-1, the J call TRBJ2-3; no clear D gene. This CDR3 has 14 residues. CDR1 SQVTM and CDR2 ANQGSEA come from the germline V gene. V was shortened by 3 bases and J by 0 bases, with 10 bases between the two germline ends.

This clonotype was seen a few times. This chain links TRBV15 with TRBJ2-2; D is tentatively TRBD1 or TRBD2 (5 bases each). Trimming removed 8 bases at V and 2 bases at J, with 12 bases between. Germline-derived CDR1 and CDR2 are LNHNV and YYDKDF (reference sequence). This CDR3 has 14 residues. This CDR3 reads CATHPGLNTGELFF. CDR3 sequence (DNA): TGTGCCACCCACCCGGGGCTTAACACCGGGGAGCTGTTTTTT.

The rearrangement links TRBV12-3 or TRBV12-4 to TRBJ2-3; 12 bases agree with TRBD2. V trimming: 7 bases; J trimming: 5 bases; junction bases outside the gene matches: 4. The length of the CDR3 is 14 residues. CDR3 region: CASNPSGRGDTQYF. In nucleotides, the CDR3 is TGTGCCAGCAACCCTAGCGGGAGGGGAGATACGCAGTATTTT.

The chain couples TRBV2 to TRBJ1-5, with D unclear. Germline lookup yields CDR1 SNHLY and CDR2 FYNNEI. This CDR3 has 13 residues. Deletions cut 3 bases from V and 5 bases from J, with 8 bases between. CDR3 nucleotide sequence: TGTGCCAGCAGTGAGGGGTTGCATCAGCCCCAGCATTTT. Translated, it gives CASSEGLHQPQHF.

This clonotype was found once. The chain has TRBV4-1 and TRBJ2-1; TRBD2 matches 8 bases. In germline, CDR1 is MGHRA, CDR2 YSYEKL. The V gene end was trimmed by 0 bases and the J gene end by 6 bases; junction bases not matched to a gene: 7. The CDR3 extends over 16 amino acids. The CDR3 DNA sequence: TGCGCCAGCAGCCAAGATGTCCGGGAGGGCCCCAATGAGCAGTTCTTC. It codes for CASSQDVREGPNEQFF.

The genes are TRBV3-1 and TRBJ2-1; no clear D. Germline V CDR1 and CDR2: LGHDT, YNNKEL (reference sequence). Trimming removed 0 bases from V and 0 bases from J, with 9 bases in between. The CDR3 spans 16 residues. The CDR3 loop is CASSQDSTYSYNEQFF. Here the CDR3 DNA reads TGTGCCAGCAGCCAAGATAGCACCTACTCCTACAATGAGCAGTTCTTC.

This clonotype was observed a handful of times. CDR3 region: CASSQELAGGLTDTQYF. Here the CDR3 DNA reads TGTGCCAGCAGCCAAGAATTAGCGGGAGGGCTAACAGATACGCAGTATTTT. V usage is TRBV4-2 and J usage is TRBJ2-3; 11 positions agree with TRBD2. There are 17 residues in the CDR3. Unmatched junction bases numbered 5, after V lost 0 bases and J lost 3 bases. Per the germline V gene, CDR1 is LGHNA and CDR2 is YNFKEQ.

The chain has TRBV18 and TRBJ2-7, with no clear D. The ends were cut back, 3 bases at V and 1 base at J, with 7 bases in the middle. Germline V lookup: CDR1 KGHSH, CDR2 LQKENI. This CDR3 is 13 amino acids long. CDR3 in amino acids: CASSPALSYEQYF. CDR3 in DNA: TGTGCCAGCTCACCGGCCTTGTCCTACGAGCAGTACTTC.

Many counts were recorded for this clonotype. This rearrangement joins TRBV7-8 to TRBJ2-2; no firm D call. V lost 6 bases, J lost 6 bases, and 5 bases lay in between. The CDR3 has 11 amino acids. The germline V gene encodes CDR1 SGHVS and CDR2 FQNEAQ. The CDR3 DNA reads TGTGCCAGCAGATTCGCCGGGGAGCTGTTTTTT. Protein product: CASRFAGELFF.

V gene TRBV7-3 combines with J gene TRBJ2-7; 11 bases are a match to TRBD1. V shed 2 bases, J shed 5 bases, and the junction held 5 bases outside the gene matches. CDR1 is SGHTA, CDR2 FQGTGA, per germline. This CDR3 spans 15 amino acids. CDR3 residues: CASSLSGQGAHEQYF. CDR3 nucleotide sequence: TGTGCCAGCAGCTTATCCGGACAGGGGGCACACGAGCAGTACTTC.

The table lists this clonotype with a few counts. The chain uses TRBV2 and TRBJ1-6; 9 bases are a match to TRBD1. This CDR3 has 15 amino acids. Per germline, CDR1 SNHLY and CDR2 FYNNEI. V lost 6 bases, J lost 1 base, and 1 base stayed unmatched. CDR3 in DNA: TGTGCCAGCAGGGGGACAGGGTCCTATAATTCACCCCTCCACTTT. Amino acid sequence: CASRGTGSYNSPLHF.

The gene calls are TRBV24-1 and TRBJ2-3, with D uncertain. Trimming took off 2 bases at V and 6 bases at J, with 17 bases between the two ends. Germline loops: CDR1 KGHDR, CDR2 SFDVKD. The CDR3 covers 16 residues. The CDR3 sequence: CATSDYKGSVLDTQYF. CDR3 in DNA: TGTGCCACCAGTGATTACAAGGGAAGCGTTTTGGATACGCAGTATTTT.

This clonotype was seen only a few times. This rearrangement joins TRBV4-1 to TRBJ2-7, with D perhaps matching TRBD1 (6 bases). The germline V and J ends were trimmed by 2 bases and 3 bases, with 11 bases remaining between them. Germline V gene lookup returns CDR1 MGHRA and CDR2 YSYEKL. The CDR3 has 14 residues. CDR3 DNA: TGCGCCAGCAGCCAAATGGACAGATACTACGAGCAGTACTTC. The encoded protein is CASSQMDRYYEQYF.

The rearrangement uses TRBV6-1 and TRBJ2-3, with unresolved D. Trimming removed 3 bases from V and 2 bases from J, with 12 bases in between. CDR1 and CDR2 from the germline V gene are MNHNS and SASEGT. The CDR3 spans 15 residues. CDR3 residues: CASSDALVITDTQYF. In DNA, the CDR3 is TGTGCCAGCAGTGACGCTCTAGTGATCACAGATACGCAGTATTTT.

A few counts support this clonotype. The chain recombines TRBV9 with TRBJ1-2; TRBD1 aligns across 9 bases. From germline, CDR1 is SGDLS and CDR2 YYNGEE. J lost 7 bases, V lost 4 bases, and 11 bases had no gene match. The CDR3 runs to 15 residues. The CDR3 DNA follows: TGTGCCAGCAGCATCCTGACAGGGGGGAATCTTGGCTACACCTTC. It translates to CASSILTGGNLGYTF. Using reference TRBV9 and TRBJ1-2 for the parts outside the CDR3, the full variable domain is DSGVTQTPKHLITATGQRVTLRCSPRSGDLSVYWYQQSLDQGLQFLIQYYNGEERAKGNILERFSAQQFPDLHSELNLSSLELGDSALYFCASSILTGGNLGYTFGSGTRLTVV.

The CDR3 DNA follows: TGCAGTGCCGTTTTGAGACAGGGTCATAATTCACCCCTCCACTTT. It yields the protein CSAVLRQGHNSPLHF. The chain is built from TRBV20-1 and TRBJ1-6; TRBD1 aligns across 7 bases. Germline CDR1 and CDR2: DFQATT and SNEGSKA (reference sequence). The CDR3 is 15 residues long. Trimming took 6 bases from V and 5 from J; bases not matched to a gene: 10.

The chain has TRBV11-3 and TRBJ2-7, with D tentatively TRBD2 (6 bases). The germline CDR1 and CDR2 sequences are SGHNT and YENEEA. V lost 5 bases and J 6 bases, leaving 14 bases between the germline ends. This CDR3 has 13 amino acids. The DNA for the CDR3 is TGTGCCAGCAGCCCGACTTTTAGCGGCGAGCAGTACTTC. Protein sequence: CASSPTFSGEQYF.

The V call is TRBV20-1, the J call TRBJ2-1; unclear D gene. The CDR3 extends over 12 amino acids. Germline V gives CDR1 DFQATT, CDR2 SNEGSKA (reference sequence). V was cut by 2 bases and J by 9 bases, with 11 bases left in between. CDR3 nucleotide sequence: TGCAGTGCTAGAAAGGTGGATAGTGAGCAGTTCTTC. Amino acid sequence: CSARKVDSEQFF.

The gene calls are TRBV12-3 or TRBV12-4 and TRBJ2-1; TRBD1 matches 9 bases. The CDR3 is 15 amino acids. The V and J ends lost 5 bases and 5 bases, in that order; junction bases with no gene match: 7. CDR3 sequence: CASSTAGTGHNEQFF. In DNA form, the CDR3 reads TGTGCCAGCAGTACCGCCGGGACAGGGCACAATGAGCAGTTCTTC.

This sequence joins TRBV9 and TRBJ2-1, with unresolved D. The CDR3 consists of 15 residues. V lost 3 bases, J lost 2 bases, and 12 bases lay in between. Germline CDR1 reads SGDLS; CDR2 reads YYNGEE. CDR3 residues: CASSASPEPYNEQFF. The CDR3 nucleotides read TGTGCCAGCAGCGCTTCCCCAGAACCCTACAATGAGCAGTTCTTC.

This clonotype was observed a few times. The CDR3 is CASSGDTQYF. CDR3 nucleotides: TGTGCCAGCAGTGGGGATACGCAGTATTTT. The chain employs TRBV2 and TRBJ2-3; D unclear. Germline values: CDR1 SNHLY, CDR2 FYNNEI. V was cut by 4 bases and J by 6 bases, with 2 bases left in between. The CDR3 has 10 amino acids.

This clonotype was seen at least ten times. The rearrangement uses TRBV12-3 or TRBV12-4 and TRBJ2-2; TRBD1 is a possible D gene (6 bases). There are 16 residues in the CDR3. The V end was cut by 2 bases, the J end by 0 bases, with 10 bases between. The CDR3 sequence: CASSLRGTANTGELFF. CDR3 in DNA: TGTGCCAGCAGTTTAAGGGGGACGGCGAACACCGGGGAGCTGTTTTTT.